This paragraph covers one T cell receptor (beta chain) sequence. This receptor's antigen is unknown. No base-level quality is on record; no much larger clone is a single base apart. Amplification of TCR beta CDR3 regions was carried out from RNA transcripts. A first-round RT-PCR of the TCR CDR3 used the HTBI primer set with the Qiagen OneStep RT-PCR kit. The libraries were constructed in a second round of multiplex PCR and then size-selected and purified. Sequencing of the libraries was done on an Illumina HiSeq2000 using paired-end 100 bp reads. On the authors' methods: SOAPnuke was used to process the raw data, with reads discarded if the reads contained adapters or uncalled bases, had a mean Phred below 15, or lacked an exact constant-primer or identifier match. COPE v1.2.5 was used to merge high-quality paired reads, and clonotypes were defined as unique nucleotide sequences. Clonotypes were aligned to IMGT TRBV, TRBD and TRBJ reference segments using MiTCR v1.1. The analysis included only V-J combinations with a frequency above 0.0001, which together covered around 99% of the repertoires. A TCS score was defined as the ratio of F50 (clonal expansion) to E x V (chaos), with BLOSUM62-based TCRdist applied between CDR3 peptides within each V-J. Welch's t-statistics and random forest reduced approximately 520 V-J features to around 14, which were used in a naive Bayes classifier (R e1071). TCRdb took the public reads, trimmed them with fastp at Q25, ran MiXCR for clone calling and kept in-frame beta chains. Rows matching on CDR3 protein sequence are summarized as one entry with the most common DNA and genes. TCRdb's processing, not the authors' own work, is the source of the V and J calls. This sample holds 560,000 or so distinct CDR3 sequences; 15% to 20% were observed only once. Approximately 48% of the sample belongs to the ten largest clones.

In the ophthalmopathy patients, disease was moderately to severely active, with a Clinical Activity Score of 3 or more, a NOSPECS grade of 4 or more, and a duration of less than 3 months. Exclusion was applied to patients with uncontrolled infections, other autoimmune diseases, pregnancy or lactation. Clinical symptoms, serum thyroxine and TRAb, thyroid ultrasound, and orbital computed tomography formed the basis for the diagnoses. PBMCs were separated from 8 to 10 ml of fresh peripheral blood using Ficoll-Paque density gradient centrifugation. Total RNA was extracted with Trizol reagent, and quality was checked on an Agilent 2100 Bioanalyzer. This specimen belongs to a study of T cells in Graves' hyperthyroidism and ophthalmopathy (dated by TCRdb to the late 2010s). Looking at the study overall: Peripheral blood samples were taken at the time of initial diagnosis, prior to any treatment. The 100 discovery patients were randomly split 7:3 into training and test sets. The paper describes TCR Vbeta CDR3 sequencing of more than 120 peripheral blood samples, made up of 43 ophthalmopathy patients, roughly 72 hyperthyroidism patients and 17 progressor patients. An independent validation cohort of around 19 hyperthyroidism patients and 17 patients who later progressed to ophthalmopathy tested prospective prediction of ophthalmopathy. Following sampling, methimazole starting at 30 mg daily was given to hyperthyroidism patients, and high-dose intravenous methylprednisolone was given to ophthalmopathy patients. Thyroid tissue and blood T-cell repertoires from several Graves' hyperthyroidism patients were also compared in the study. TCR V-J signatures able to tell the groups apart were searched for in a discovery cohort of 90 to 100 patients, of whom roughly 42 had Graves' ophthalmopathy and about 55 had stable Graves' hyperthyroidism.

What the research found in general, with its limitations: In cross-validation, a model built on a 13 V-J signature told ophthalmopathy apart from stable hyperthyroidism with under 90% sensitivity and roughly 81% specificity, and in testing the same model reached 80%/75%. In validation, the model predicted progression to ophthalmopathy a median of roughly 6.5 months before onset, with 65% to 71% sensitivity and 72.22% specificity. Most expanded thyroid clonotypes (frequency above 0.001) were also detected in blood, suggesting blood repertoires may reflect thyroid immune responses. No statistical method was used to set the sample size in advance, and investigators knew the group allocation.

The sample consisted of blood. The TCR originated in a man aged 35-49 years with Graves' ophthalmopathy.

This receptor carries the CDR3 CATSRDPEDGYTF. The DNA reads as follows: TGTGCCACCAGCAGAGATCCGGAGGATGGCTACACCTTC. The rearrangement joined TRBV15 to TRBJ1-2; the D gene remains uncertain. The CDR1 and CDR2 encoded by the germline V gene (reference sequence) are LNHNV and YYDKDF. The CDR3 spans 13 residues, from the cysteine through the phenylalanine. The entry retains the CDR3 DNA only, 39 bases that are in frame from base 1. V and J are truncated by 0 bases and 6 bases respectively, leaving an intervening sequence of 8 bases. The full variable domain, with segments outside the CDR3 supplied by the reference TRBV15 and TRBJ1-2 proteins, appears as DAMVIQNPRYQVTQFGKPVTLSCSQTLNHNVMYWYQQKSSQAPKLLFHYYDKDFNNEADTPDNFQSRRPNTSFCFLDIRSPGLGDTAMYLCATSRDPEDGYTFGSGTRLTVV.